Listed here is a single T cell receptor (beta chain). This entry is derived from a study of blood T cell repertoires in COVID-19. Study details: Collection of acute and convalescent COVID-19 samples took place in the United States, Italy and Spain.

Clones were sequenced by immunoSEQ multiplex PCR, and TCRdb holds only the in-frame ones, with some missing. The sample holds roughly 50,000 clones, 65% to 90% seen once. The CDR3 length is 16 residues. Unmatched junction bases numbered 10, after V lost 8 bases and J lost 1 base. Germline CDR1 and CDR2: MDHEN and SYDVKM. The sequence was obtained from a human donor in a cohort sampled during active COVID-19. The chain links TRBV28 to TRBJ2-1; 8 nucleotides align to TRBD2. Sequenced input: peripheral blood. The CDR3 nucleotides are TGTGCCAGCGGCCAGGAGGGCGGGAGGTCCTACAATGAGCAGTTCTTC. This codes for CASGQEGGRSYNEQFF.